This T cell receptor beta chain was recovered during a study of blood T cell repertoires in COVID-19. The overall study: Acute-phase and convalescent COVID-19 samples originated in the United States, Italy and Spain. T cells, B-cell-depleted T cells, or PBMCs supplied cDNA or gDNA.

J lost 0 bases, V lost 0 bases, and 2 bases had no gene match. This CDR3 has 16 residues. Germline CDR1 is LGHNA and CDR2 is YSLEER. Participants came from roughly 25 US areas, aged about 18 to 95 years. Two consecutive negative NP/OP PCR tests, clearance, or resolved symptoms defined Cohort 3 recovery. Only in-frame clones appear in the TCRdb table, and some are missing; sequencing was by immunoSEQ multiplex PCR. This sample carries more than 300,000 clones, roughly four fifths of them seen once, and the ten largest clones take about 4.8%. Sequenced sample: PBMCs or T cells enriched from blood (not recorded which). The V call is TRBV4-3, the J call TRBJ2-1; 7 bases fit TRBD2. The receptor comes from a woman aged 50 to 60 who had recovered from COVID-19. The CDR3 nucleotides read TGCGCCAGCAGCCAAGATAGGACTAGCTCCTACAATGAGCAGTTCTTC. Translating it yields CASSQDRTSSYNEQFF.